This T cell receptor beta chain was found in a study of cytomegalovirus exposure and HLA in healthy donors. Study-wide points: Some public TCRs appeared in many individuals, while most sequences were rare. Published work reported that the classifier diagnosed cytomegalovirus status with high specificity and sensitivity. Beyond CMV serostatus, there was no information to go on about immune exposure.

PCR involved 60 Vbeta and 13 Jbeta primers. Libraries were prepared by immunoSEQ multiplex PCR; TCRdb keeps only in-frame clonotypes and omits some of them. This table holds 90,000 to 120,000 clones, more than 75% found once. The CDR3 runs 15 residues. Trimming pared 0 bases from V and 5 bases from J, leaving 13 bases between. Germline-derived CDR1 and CDR2 are KGHSH and LQKENI. In the case of this clone: Its antigen remains unidentified.

Sequenced input: PBMCs. The chain is built from TRBV18 and TRBJ2-5; the D is unclear. This receptor was taken from a woman in her thirties or forties in good health and CMV-seronegative. The CDR3 loop reads CASSPPSNQAETQYF. CDR3 sequence (DNA): TGTGCCAGCTCACCACCCTCTAATCAGGCGGAGACCCAGTACTTC.